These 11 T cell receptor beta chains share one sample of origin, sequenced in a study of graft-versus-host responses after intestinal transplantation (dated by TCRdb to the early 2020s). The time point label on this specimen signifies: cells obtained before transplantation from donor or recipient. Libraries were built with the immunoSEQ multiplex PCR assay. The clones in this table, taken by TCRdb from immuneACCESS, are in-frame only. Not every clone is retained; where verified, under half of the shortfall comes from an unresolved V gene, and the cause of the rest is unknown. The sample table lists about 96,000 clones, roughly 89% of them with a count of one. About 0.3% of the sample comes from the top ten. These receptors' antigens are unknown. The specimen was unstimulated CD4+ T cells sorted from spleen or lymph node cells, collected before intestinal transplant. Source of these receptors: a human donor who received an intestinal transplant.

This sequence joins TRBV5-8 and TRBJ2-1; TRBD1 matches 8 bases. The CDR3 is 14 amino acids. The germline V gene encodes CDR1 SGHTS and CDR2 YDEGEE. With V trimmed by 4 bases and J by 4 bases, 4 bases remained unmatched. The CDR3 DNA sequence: TGTGCCAGCAGCACGGGACAGGATTACAATGAGCAGTTCTTC. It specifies CASSTGQDYNEQFF.

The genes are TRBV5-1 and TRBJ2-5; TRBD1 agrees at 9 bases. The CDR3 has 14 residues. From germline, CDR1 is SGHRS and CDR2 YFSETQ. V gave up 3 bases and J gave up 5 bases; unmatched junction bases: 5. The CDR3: CASSSTGGVETQYF. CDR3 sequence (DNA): TGCGCCAGCAGCTCTACAGGGGGCGTCGAGACCCAGTACTTC. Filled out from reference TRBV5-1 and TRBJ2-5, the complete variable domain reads KAGVTQTPRYLIKTRGQQVTLSCSPISGHRSVSWYQQTPGQGLQFLFEYFSETQRNKGNFPGRFSGRQFSNSRSEMNVSTLELGDSALYLCASSSTGGVETQYFGPGTRLLVL.

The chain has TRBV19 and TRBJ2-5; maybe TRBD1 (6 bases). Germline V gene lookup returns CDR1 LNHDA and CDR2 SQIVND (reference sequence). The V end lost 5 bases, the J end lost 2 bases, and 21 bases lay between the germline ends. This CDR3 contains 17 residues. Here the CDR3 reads CASSPPVGGPGQETQYF. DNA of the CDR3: TGTGCCAGTAGTCCTCCGGTAGGGGGACCGGGACAAGAGACCCAGTACTTC.

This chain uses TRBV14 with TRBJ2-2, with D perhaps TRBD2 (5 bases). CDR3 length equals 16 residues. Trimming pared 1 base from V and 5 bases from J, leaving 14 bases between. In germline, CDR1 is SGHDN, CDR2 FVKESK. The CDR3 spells CASSQARGRLTGELFF. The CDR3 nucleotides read TGTGCCAGCAGCCAAGCTCGAGGGAGACTGACCGGGGAGCTGTTTTTT.

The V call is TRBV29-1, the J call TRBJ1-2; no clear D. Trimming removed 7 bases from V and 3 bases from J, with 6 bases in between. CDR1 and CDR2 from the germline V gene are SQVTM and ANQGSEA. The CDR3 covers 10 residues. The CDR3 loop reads CSGGDYGYTF. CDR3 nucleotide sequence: TGCAGCGGCGGGGACTATGGCTACACCTTC.

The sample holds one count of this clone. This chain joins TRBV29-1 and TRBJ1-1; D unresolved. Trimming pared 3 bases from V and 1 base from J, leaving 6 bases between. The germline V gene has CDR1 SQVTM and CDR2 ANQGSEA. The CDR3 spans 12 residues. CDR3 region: CSVDGENTEAFF. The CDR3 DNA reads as TGCAGCGTTGACGGGGAGAACACTGAAGCTTTCTTT.

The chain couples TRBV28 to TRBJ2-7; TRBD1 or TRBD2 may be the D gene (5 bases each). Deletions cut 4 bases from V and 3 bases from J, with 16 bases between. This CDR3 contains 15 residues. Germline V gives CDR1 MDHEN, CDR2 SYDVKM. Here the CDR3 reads CASSSARAGFYEQYF. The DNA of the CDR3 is TGTGCCAGCAGTTCAGCGCGGGCAGGGTTCTACGAGCAGTACTTC.

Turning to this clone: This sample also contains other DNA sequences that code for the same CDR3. The CDR3 DNA reads as TGCGCCAGCAGCTTGGCTGGCAGCTCCTACAATGAGCAGTTCTTC. Translating gives CASSLAGSSYNEQFF. The chain combines TRBV5-1 with TRBJ2-1; D call uncertain. CDR1 is SGHRS and CDR2 is YFSETQ in the germline V gene. The CDR3 totals 15 residues. With 0 bases removed from V and 0 bases from J, the gap between germline ends came to 7 bases.

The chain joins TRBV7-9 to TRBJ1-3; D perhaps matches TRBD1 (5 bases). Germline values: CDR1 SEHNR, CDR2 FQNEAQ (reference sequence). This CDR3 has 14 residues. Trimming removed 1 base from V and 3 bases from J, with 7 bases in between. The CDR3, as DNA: TGTGCCAGCAGCTTAGGACAGATTGGAAACACCATATATTTT. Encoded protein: CASSLGQIGNTIYF.

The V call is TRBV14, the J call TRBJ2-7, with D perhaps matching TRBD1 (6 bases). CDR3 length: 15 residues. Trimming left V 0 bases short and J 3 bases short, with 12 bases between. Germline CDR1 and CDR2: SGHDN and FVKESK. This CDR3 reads CASSQDPGTLYEQYF. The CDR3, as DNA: TGTGCCAGCAGCCAAGACCCCGGGACACTCTACGAGCAGTACTTC.

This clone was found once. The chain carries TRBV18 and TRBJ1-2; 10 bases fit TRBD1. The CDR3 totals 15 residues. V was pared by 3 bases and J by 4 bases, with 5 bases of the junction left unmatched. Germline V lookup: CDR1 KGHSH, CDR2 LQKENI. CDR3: CASSPGTGEFYGYTF. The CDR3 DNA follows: TGTGCCAGCTCACCCGGGACAGGGGAATTCTATGGCTACACCTTC. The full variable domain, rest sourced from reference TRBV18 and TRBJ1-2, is NAGVMQNPRHLVRRRGQEARLRCSPMKGHSHVYWYRQLPEEGLKFMVYLQKENIIDESGMPKERFSAEFPKEGPSILRIQQVVRGDSAAYFCASSPGTGEFYGYTFGSGTRLTVV.